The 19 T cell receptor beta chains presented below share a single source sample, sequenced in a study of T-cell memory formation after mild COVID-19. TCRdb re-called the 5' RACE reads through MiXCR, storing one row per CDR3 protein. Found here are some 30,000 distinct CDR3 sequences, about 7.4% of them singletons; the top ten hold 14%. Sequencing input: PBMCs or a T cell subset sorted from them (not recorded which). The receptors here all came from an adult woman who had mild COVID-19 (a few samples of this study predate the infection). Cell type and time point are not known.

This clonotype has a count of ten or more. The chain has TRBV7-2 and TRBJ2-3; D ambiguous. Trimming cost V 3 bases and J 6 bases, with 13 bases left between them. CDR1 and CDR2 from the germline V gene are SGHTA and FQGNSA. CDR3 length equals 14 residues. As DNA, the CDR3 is TGTGCCAGCAGCTTGCCGACGAAATCCGATACGCAGTATTTT. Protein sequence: CASSLPTKSDTQYF.

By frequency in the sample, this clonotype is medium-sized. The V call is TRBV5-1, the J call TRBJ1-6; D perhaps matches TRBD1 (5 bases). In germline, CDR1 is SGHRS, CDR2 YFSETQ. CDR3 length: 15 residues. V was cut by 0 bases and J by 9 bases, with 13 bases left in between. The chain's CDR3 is CASSLAAGNTSPLHF. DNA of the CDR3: TGCGCCAGCAGCTTGGCGGCAGGGAATACTTCACCCCTCCACTTT.

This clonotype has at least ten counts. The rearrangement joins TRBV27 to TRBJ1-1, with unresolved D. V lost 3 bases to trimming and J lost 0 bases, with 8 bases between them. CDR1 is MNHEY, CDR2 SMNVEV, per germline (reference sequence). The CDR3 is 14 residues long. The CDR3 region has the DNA TGTGCCAGCAGTTTTAGCAGATTGAACACTGAAGCTTTCTTT. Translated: CASSFSRLNTEAFF.

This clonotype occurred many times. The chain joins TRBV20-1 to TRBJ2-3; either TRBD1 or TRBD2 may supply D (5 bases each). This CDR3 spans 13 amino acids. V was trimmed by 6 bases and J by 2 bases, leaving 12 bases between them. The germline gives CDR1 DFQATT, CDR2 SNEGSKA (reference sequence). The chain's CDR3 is CSAQGPDTDTQYF. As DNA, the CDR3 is TGCAGTGCCCAGGGACCCGACACAGATACGCAGTATTTT.

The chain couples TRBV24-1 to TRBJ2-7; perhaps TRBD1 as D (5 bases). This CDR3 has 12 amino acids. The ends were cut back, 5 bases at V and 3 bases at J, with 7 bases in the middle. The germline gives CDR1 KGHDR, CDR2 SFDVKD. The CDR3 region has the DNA TGTGCCACCAGTGCGCAGGGCTACGAGCAGTACTTC. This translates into CATSAQGYEQYF.

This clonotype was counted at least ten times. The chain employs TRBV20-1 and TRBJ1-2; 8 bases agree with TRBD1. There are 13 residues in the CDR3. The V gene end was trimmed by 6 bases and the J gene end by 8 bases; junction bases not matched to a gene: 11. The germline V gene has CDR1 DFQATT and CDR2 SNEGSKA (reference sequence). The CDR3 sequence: CSARDRLPYGYTF. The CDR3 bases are TGCAGTGCGAGGGACAGGCTGCCGTACGGCTACACCTTC.

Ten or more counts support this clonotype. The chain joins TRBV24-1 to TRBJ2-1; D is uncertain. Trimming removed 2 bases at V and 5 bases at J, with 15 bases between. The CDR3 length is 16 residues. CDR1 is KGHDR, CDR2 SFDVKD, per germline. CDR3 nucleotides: TGTGCCACCAGTGATTATAGGCCCCAGCACGACAATGAGCAGTTCTTC. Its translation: CATSDYRPQHDNEQFF.

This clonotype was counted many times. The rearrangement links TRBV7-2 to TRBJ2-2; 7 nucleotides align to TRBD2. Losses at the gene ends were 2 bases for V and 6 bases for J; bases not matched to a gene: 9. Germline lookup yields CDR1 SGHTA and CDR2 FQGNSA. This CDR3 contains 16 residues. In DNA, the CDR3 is TGTGCCAGCAGCTTACCCTTTGGCGGGAGCTCCGGGGAGCTGTTTTTT. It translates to CASSLPFGGSSGELFF.

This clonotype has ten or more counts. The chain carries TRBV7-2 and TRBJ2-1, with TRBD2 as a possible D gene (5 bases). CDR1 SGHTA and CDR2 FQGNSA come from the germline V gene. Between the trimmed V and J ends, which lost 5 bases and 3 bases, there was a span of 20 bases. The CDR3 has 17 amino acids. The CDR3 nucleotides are TGTGCCAGCAGCCCAACTTTGGACCGCGGGCTCTACAATGAGCAGTTCTTC. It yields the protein CASSPTLDRGLYNEQFF. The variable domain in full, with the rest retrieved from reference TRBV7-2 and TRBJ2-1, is GAGVSQSPSNKVTEKGKDVELRCDPISGHTALYWYRQSLGQGLEFLIYFQGNSAPDKSGLPSDRFSAERTGGSVSTLTIQRTQQEDSAVYLCASSPTLDRGLYNEQFFGPGTRLTVL.

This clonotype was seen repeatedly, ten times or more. The CDR3 DNA follows: TGTGCCAGCAGCTCAACATCGCCTTCTTACAATGAGCAGTTCTTC. It specifies CASSSTSPSYNEQFF. J is TRBJ2-1 and V is TRBV7-9; D remains unclear. Germline V gene sequence: CDR1 SEHNR, CDR2 FQNEAQ (reference sequence). The CDR3 extends over 15 amino acids. Trimming stripped 4 bases from V and 4 bases from J, with 14 bases between.

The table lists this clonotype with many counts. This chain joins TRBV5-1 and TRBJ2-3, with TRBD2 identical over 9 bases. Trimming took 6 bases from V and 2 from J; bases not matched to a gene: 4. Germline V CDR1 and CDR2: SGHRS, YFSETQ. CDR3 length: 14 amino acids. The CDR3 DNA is TGCGCCAGCACCCTAGCGGGAAACACAGATACGCAGTATTTT. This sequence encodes CASTLAGNTDTQYF. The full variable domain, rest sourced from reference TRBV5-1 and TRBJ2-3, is KAGVTQTPRYLIKTRGQQVTLSCSPISGHRSVSWYQQTPGQGLQFLFEYFSETQRNKGNFPGRFSGRQFSNSRSEMNVSTLELGDSALYLCASTLAGNTDTQYFGPGTRLTVL.

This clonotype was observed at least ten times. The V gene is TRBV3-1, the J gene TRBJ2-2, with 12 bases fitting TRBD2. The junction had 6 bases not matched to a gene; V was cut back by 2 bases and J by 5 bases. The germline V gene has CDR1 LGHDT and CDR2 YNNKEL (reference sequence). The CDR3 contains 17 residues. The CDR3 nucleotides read TGTGCCAGCAGCCAATCGCCCGGGACTAGCGGGACCGGGGAGCTGTTTTTT. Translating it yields CASSQSPGTSGTGELFF.

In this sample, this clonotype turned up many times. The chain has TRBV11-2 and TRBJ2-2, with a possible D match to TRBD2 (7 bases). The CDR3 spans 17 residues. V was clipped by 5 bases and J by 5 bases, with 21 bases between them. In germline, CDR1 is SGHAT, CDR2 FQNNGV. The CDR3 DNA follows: TGTGCCAGCAGCCCCCAAATTTTGGGGGGGCGGACCGGGGAGCTGTTTTTT. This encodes CASSPQILGGRTGELFF.

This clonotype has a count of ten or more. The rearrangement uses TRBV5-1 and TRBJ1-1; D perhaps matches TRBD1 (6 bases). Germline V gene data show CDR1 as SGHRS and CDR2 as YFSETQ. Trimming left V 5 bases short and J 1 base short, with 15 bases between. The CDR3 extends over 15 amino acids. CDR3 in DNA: TGCGCCAGCAGGTATCGTTGGGGGGCGAACACTGAAGCTTTCTTT. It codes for CASRYRWGANTEAFF.

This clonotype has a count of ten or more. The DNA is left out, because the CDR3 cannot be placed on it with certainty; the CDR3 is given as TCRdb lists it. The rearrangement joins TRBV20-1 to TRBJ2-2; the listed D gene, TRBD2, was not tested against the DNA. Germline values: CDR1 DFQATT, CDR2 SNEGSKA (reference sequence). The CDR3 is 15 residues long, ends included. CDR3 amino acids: CSASIGRDTGELFFF.

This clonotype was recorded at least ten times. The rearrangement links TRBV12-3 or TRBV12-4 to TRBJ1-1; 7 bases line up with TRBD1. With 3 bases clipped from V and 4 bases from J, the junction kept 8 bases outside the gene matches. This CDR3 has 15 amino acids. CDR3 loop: CASSFHRGRATEAFF. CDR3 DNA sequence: TGTGCCAGCAGTTTCCACAGGGGAAGGGCCACTGAAGCTTTCTTT.

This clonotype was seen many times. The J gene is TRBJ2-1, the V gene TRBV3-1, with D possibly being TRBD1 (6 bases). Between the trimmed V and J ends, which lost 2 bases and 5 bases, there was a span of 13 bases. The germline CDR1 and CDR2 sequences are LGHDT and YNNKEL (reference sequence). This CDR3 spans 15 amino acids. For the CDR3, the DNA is TGTGCCAGCAGCCAACAGGGGTTTAGGAACAATGAGCAGTTCTTC. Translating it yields CASSQQGFRNNEQFF.

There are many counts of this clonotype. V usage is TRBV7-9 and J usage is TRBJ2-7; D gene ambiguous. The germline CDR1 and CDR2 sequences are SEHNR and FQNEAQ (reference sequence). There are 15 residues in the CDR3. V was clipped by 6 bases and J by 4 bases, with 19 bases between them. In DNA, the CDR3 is TGTGCCAGCAGTTACAGCCTAGGGCGGAGTTACGAGCAGTACTTC. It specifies CASSYSLGRSYEQYF. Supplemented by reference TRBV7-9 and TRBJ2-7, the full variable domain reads DTGVSQNPRHKITKRGQNVTFRCDPISEHNRLYWYRQTLGQGPEFLTYFQNEAQLEKSRLLSDRFSAERPKGSFSTLEIQRTEQGDSAMYLCASSYSLGRSYEQYFGPGTRLTVT.

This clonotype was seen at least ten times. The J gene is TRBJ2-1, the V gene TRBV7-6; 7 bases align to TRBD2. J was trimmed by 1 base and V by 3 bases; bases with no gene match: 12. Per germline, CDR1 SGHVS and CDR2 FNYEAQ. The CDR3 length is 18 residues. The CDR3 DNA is TGTGCCAGCAGCTTTAAGCTAGCGGAGGGAGTGTCCTACAATGAGCAGTTCTTC. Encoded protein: CASSFKLAEGVSYNEQFF.